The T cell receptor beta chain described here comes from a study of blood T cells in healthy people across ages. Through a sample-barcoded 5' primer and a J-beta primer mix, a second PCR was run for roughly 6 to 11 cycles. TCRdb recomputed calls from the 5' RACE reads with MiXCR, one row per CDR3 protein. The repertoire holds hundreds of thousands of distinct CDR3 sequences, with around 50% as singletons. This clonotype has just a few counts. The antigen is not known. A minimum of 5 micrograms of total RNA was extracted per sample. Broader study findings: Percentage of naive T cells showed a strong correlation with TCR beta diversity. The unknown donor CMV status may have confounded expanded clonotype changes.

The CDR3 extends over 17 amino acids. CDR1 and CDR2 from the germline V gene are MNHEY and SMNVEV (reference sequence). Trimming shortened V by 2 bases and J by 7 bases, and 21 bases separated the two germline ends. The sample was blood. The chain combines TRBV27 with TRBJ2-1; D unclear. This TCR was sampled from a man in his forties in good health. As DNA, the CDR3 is TGTGCCAGCAGTTTACTCGGCGGACCCCTCGGTTCTAATGAGCAGTTCTTC. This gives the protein CASSLLGGPLGSNEQFF.